This TCR beta chain was retrieved from a study of vaccination and CD4 T cells after COVID-19. Cultured CD4+ T-cell DNA underwent Oncomine TCR Beta short-read sequencing. One entry per CDR3 protein, called by TCRdb with MiXCR from the PCR reads. The sample has 7,500 to 10,000 distinct CDR3 sequences; 55% to 75% are singletons. This CDR3 is 14 amino acids long. V gave up 3 bases and J gave up 6 bases, with 12 bases separating them. CDR1 MNHEY and CDR2 SMNVEV come from the germline V gene (reference sequence). As regards this clonotype: Its antigen remains unknown.

The treatment was: approximately nine-day PBMC culture with coronavirus spike peptide pools or control peptides (ViraFEST assay). This TCR was recovered from a human donor who had recovered from COVID-19. The genes are TRBV27 and TRBJ1-5; a weak D match, TRBD1 (6 bases). The source material was CD4+ T cells from blood, cultured in vitro. The CDR3 region is CASSFRGGGQPQHF. CDR3 in DNA: TGTGCCAGCAGTTTTCGAGGGGGAGGTCAGCCCCAGCATTTT.